A single sample is the source of the 8 T cell receptor beta chains below, sequenced in a study of cytomegalovirus exposure and HLA in healthy donors (dated by TCRdb to about 2017). Receptor amplification or capture employed the immunoSEQ multiplex PCR assay. A mixture of 60 forward primers for TCR Vbeta segments and 13 reverse primers for TCR Jbeta segments was used in the multiplex PCR. Not all clones reach the TCRdb copy of this immuneACCESS table, which keeps in-frame sequences only. Checked studies attribute under half of the gap to unresolved V genes and leave the rest unexplained. For this sample the table gives 160,000 or so clones, of which about 80% were detected only once. Clones ranked in the top ten supply about 9.1% of the sample. Sequencing was done on a sample of PBMCs. Every receptor here comes from a man between 18 and 35 years old in good health and CMV-seropositive.

In this sample, this clone turned up a few times. V and J are TRBV11-2 and TRBJ1-3, with D possibly being TRBD1 (5 bases). Germline V CDR1 and CDR2: SGHAT, FQNNGV. V dropped 4 bases and J dropped 4 bases, with 14 bases sitting between them. This CDR3 has 15 residues. DNA for the CDR3: TGTGCCAGCAGCTCGATCCAGGGTTCGGGAAACACCATATATTTT. Protein sequence: CASSSIQGSGNTIYF.

This clone has just a few counts. This rearrangement joins TRBV29-1 to TRBJ2-1; possibly TRBD2 for D (5 bases). V was clipped by 1 base and J by 1 base, with 14 bases between them. The CDR3 sequence is 16 residues long. The germline V gene encodes CDR1 SQVTM and CDR2 ANQGSEA. The CDR3 sequence is CSVEARTGKSYNEQFF. CDR3 sequence (DNA): TGCAGCGTTGAAGCTCGGACGGGGAAATCCTACAATGAGCAGTTCTTC.

The CDR3 region is CASSGGWGQEQYF. The CDR3 DNA follows: TGTGCCAGCAGTGGAGGGTGGGGGCAAGAGCAGTACTTC. This chain links TRBV2 with TRBJ2-7; TRBD1 might be the D (6 bases). CDR1 SNHLY and CDR2 FYNNEI come from the germline V gene. The ends were cut back, 4 bases at V and 7 bases at J, with 14 bases in the middle. This CDR3 has 13 residues.

In regard to this clone: Given the absence of the conserved phenylalanine or tryptophan at the CDR3 end, a read error is likely. The chain recombines TRBV28 with TRBJ1-6; 8 nucleotides agree with TRBD1. Trimming cost V 4 bases and J 3 bases; bases outside gene matches: 11. The CDR3 sequence is 18 residues long. Germline V lookup: CDR1 MDHEN, CDR2 SYDVKM. In nucleotides, the CDR3 is TGTGCCAGCAGTTCCGACTTGACAGGGGATTTCTATAATTCACCCCTCCACCTT. Protein: CASSSDLTGDFYNSPLHL.

V gene TRBV5-1 combines with J gene TRBJ2-5, with a weak D call TRBD2 (6 bases). The J call is uncertain, as TRBJ2-7 better fits the DNA end. The CDR3 contains 15 residues. CDR1 and CDR2 from the germline V gene are SGHRS and YFSETQ. CDR3 residues: CASSLGDSRDYEQYF. CDR3 nucleotides: TGCGCCAGCAGCTTGGGGGACTCCAGAGACTACGAGCAGTACTTC.

This clone was seen more than once but under ten times. The chain is built from TRBV25-1 and TRBJ1-1; D uncertain. This CDR3 has 14 residues. V was shortened by 5 bases and J by 11 bases, with 21 bases between the two germline ends. Germline lookup yields CDR1 MGHDK and CDR2 SYGVNS. This CDR3 is CASSPPGRPSSAFF. CDR3 sequence (DNA): TGTGCCAGCAGTCCCCCGGGTCGGCCCTCAAGTGCTTTCTTT.

This chain joins TRBV11-2 and TRBJ2-1, with D tentatively TRBD1 (5 bases). V was pared by 5 bases and J by 8 bases, with 13 bases between. The CDR3 runs 13 residues. Germline V lookup: CDR1 SGHAT, CDR2 FQNNGV. The CDR3 DNA is TGTGCCAGCAGCCCTTTAAGGGGCGATGAGCAGTTCTTC. It translates to CASSPLRGDEQFF.

The chain is built from TRBV12-2 and TRBJ2-7; TRBD2, as called in the table, went unchecked against the DNA. TRBV12-2 is recorded as a pseudogene. The CDR3 is 17 residues long. The CDR3 bases are TGTGCAAGTCGCTTTTGCCCAAACCTCCCGGGCTCCTACGAGCAGTACTTC. It encodes CASRFCPNLPGSYEQYF.